The 17 T cell receptor beta chains reported below all come from one sample, sequenced in a study of T cells after yellow fever vaccination. TCRdb fed the 5' RACE reads into MiXCR, producing one record per CDR3 protein. Of a few hundred thousand distinct CDR3 sequences in the sample, approximately 8% were seen once. Sample: CD4+ T cells sorted from PBMCs, taken 5 days after the yellow fever booster vaccination. These receptor sequences come from a man aged 18 to 30 who received the YFV17D yellow fever vaccine.

V is TRBV4-1 and J is TRBJ2-3, with 7 bases aligning to TRBD1. Germline CDR1 and CDR2: MGHRA and YSYEKL. This CDR3 is built from 18 residues. V lost 3 bases, J lost 0 bases, and 12 bases stayed unmatched. Here the CDR3 reads CASSHAPGQKYSTDTQYF. The DNA of the CDR3 is TGCGCCAGCAGCCATGCGCCGGGACAGAAATATAGCACAGATACGCAGTATTTT.

This sequence joins TRBV15 and TRBJ1-5; D possibly corresponds to TRBD1 (5 bases). Per the germline V gene, CDR1 is LNHNV and CDR2 is YYDKDF (reference sequence). V was trimmed by 5 bases and J by 1 base, leaving 18 bases between them. The CDR3 has 17 amino acids. The CDR3 protein is CATSVHLGAESNQPQHF. The CDR3 region has the DNA TGTGCCACCAGCGTCCACCTCGGGGCAGAAAGCAATCAGCCCCAGCATTTT.

The gene calls are TRBV5-1 and TRBJ1-2, with 9 bases matching TRBD1. The germline gives CDR1 SGHRS, CDR2 YFSETQ. Trimming removed 4 bases from V and 4 bases from J; junction bases left unmatched: 8. The length of the CDR3 is 15 residues. The CDR3 bases are TGCGCCAGCAGCACAGGGGGCCCGCCGGCCTATGGCTACACCTTC. This gives the protein CASSTGGPPAYGYTF. The variable domain in full, with the rest retrieved from reference TRBV5-1 and TRBJ1-2, is KAGVTQTPRYLIKTRGQQVTLSCSPISGHRSVSWYQQTPGQGLQFLFEYFSETQRNKGNFPGRFSGRQFSNSRSEMNVSTLELGDSALYLCASSTGGPPAYGYTFGSGTRLTVV.

This clonotype has only a few counts. V is TRBV6-5 and J is TRBJ2-7; TRBD1 is a possible D gene (6 bases). The CDR3 is 15 amino acids. V dropped 0 bases and J dropped 3 bases, with 12 bases sitting between them. Germline-derived CDR1 and CDR2 are MNHEY and SVGAGI. CDR3 loop: CASSYSGTTYYEQYF. The CDR3 region has the DNA TGTGCCAGCAGTTACTCGGGGACAACCTACTACGAGCAGTACTTC.

This clonotype was detected ten times or more. The genes are TRBV19 and TRBJ2-7; TRBD2 aligns across 7 bases. Looked up from germline, CDR1 is LNHDA and CDR2 is SQIVND (reference sequence). This CDR3 contains 12 residues. The V segment lost 10 bases and the J segment 5 bases; nucleotides outside the gene matches: 8. CDR3 region: CATREGSDEQYF. DNA of the CDR3: TGTGCCACCAGGGAGGGGTCGGACGAGCAGTACTTC.

This chain uses TRBV9 with TRBJ1-3, with D uncertain. V was cut by 3 bases and J by 4 bases, with 11 bases left in between. The V gene's germline CDR1 is SGDLS and CDR2 YYNGEE. The CDR3 contains 14 residues. The CDR3 DNA reads TGTGCCAGCAGCGAGAGGGCGTCCGGAAACACCATATATTTT. Protein sequence: CASSERASGNTIYF.

This rearrangement joins TRBV11-3 to TRBJ2-1, with 15 positions matching TRBD2. Germline assignment: CDR1 SGHNT and CDR2 YENEEA. There are 16 residues in the CDR3. V lost 1 base to trimming and J lost 8 bases; unmatched junction nucleotides: 3. In DNA, the CDR3 is TGTGCCAGCAGCTTAGGTGGACTAGCGGGGGGGCATGAGCAGTTCTTC. This gives the protein CASSLGGLAGGHEQFF.

The rearrangement uses TRBV5-8 and TRBJ1-1, with TRBD1 identical over 7 bases. Per the germline V gene, CDR1 is SGHTS and CDR2 is YDEGEE. This CDR3 contains 17 residues. Trimming cost V 4 bases and J 3 bases; bases outside gene matches: 15. The DNA for the CDR3 is TGTGCCAGCAGCACCCAGGCACGGCGACAGGGTGACACTGAAGCTTTCTTT. Amino acid sequence: CASSTQARRQGDTEAFF.

This clonotype has just a few counts. J is TRBJ1-6 and V is TRBV15; 7 bases match TRBD1. The germline gives CDR1 LNHNV, CDR2 YYDKDF (reference sequence). V lost 5 bases, J lost 7 bases, and 5 bases stayed unmatched. The length of the CDR3 is 14 residues. CDR3 DNA sequence: TGTGCCACCAGCGCCGGGACAGTAAATTCACCCCTCCACTTT. This translates into CATSAGTVNSPLHF. The whole variable domain, filled in from reference TRBV15 and TRBJ1-6, reads DAMVIQNPRYQVTQFGKPVTLSCSQTLNHNVMYWYQQKSSQAPKLLFHYYDKDFNNEADTPDNFQSRRPNTSFCFLDIRSPGLGDTAMYLCATSAGTVNSPLHFGNGTRLTVT.

A few counts support this clonotype. The chain uses TRBV18 and TRBJ1-6; the match to TRBD1 covers 9 bases. V trimming: 1 base; J trimming: 9 bases; junction bases outside the gene matches: 4. From germline, CDR1 is KGHSH and CDR2 LQKENI. The CDR3 extends over 15 amino acids. Here the CDR3 reads CASSPLQGAGSPLHF. CDR3 coding DNA: TGTGCCAGCTCACCACTACAGGGGGCAGGTTCACCCCTCCACTTT.

V usage is TRBV19 and J usage is TRBJ2-1, with TRBD2 identical over 11 bases. This CDR3 has 17 residues. The V gene's germline CDR1 is LNHDA and CDR2 SQIVND (reference sequence). V dropped 7 bases and J dropped 4; count of bases not matched to a gene: 12. The CDR3 DNA reads TGTGCCAGTACTGGGCTAGCGGGGGGCCAATCGTACAATGAGCAGTTCTTC. This translates into CASTGLAGGQSYNEQFF.

This clonotype was observed a few times. This chain joins TRBV7-2 and TRBJ2-3; TRBD1 matches 9 bases. This CDR3 spans 18 amino acids. V gave up 2 bases and J gave up 3 bases; unmatched junction bases: 12. The germline gives CDR1 SGHTA, CDR2 FQGNSA. This chain's CDR3 is CASSLSGFDGTGTDTQYF. In nucleotides, the CDR3 is TGTGCCAGCAGCTTATCGGGCTTCGACGGGACAGGGACAGATACGCAGTATTTT.

This clonotype came up a few times. The genes are TRBV3-1 and TRBJ2-1, with D perhaps given as TRBD1 or TRBD2 (5 bases each). Germline values: CDR1 LGHDT, CDR2 YNNKEL (reference sequence). The CDR3 totals 14 residues. V shed 4 bases and J shed 6 bases, with 13 bases lying between them. CDR3 in DNA: TGTGCCAGCAGCCCCTCGGGACGAAGCAATGAGCAGTTCTTC. Protein: CASSPSGRSNEQFF.

This clonotype was seen ten or more times. This chain links TRBV7-2 with TRBJ1-6, with D perhaps TRBD1 (5 bases). Trimming took 4 bases from V and 5 from J, leaving 9 bases between them. CDR1 is SGHTA and CDR2 is FQGNSA in the germline V gene. This CDR3 is 14 amino acids long. CDR3 loop: CASSWGPDNSPLHF. The CDR3 DNA sequence: TGTGCCAGCAGCTGGGGACCCGATAATTCACCCCTCCACTTT.

V usage is TRBV4-2 and J usage is TRBJ2-7; TRBD2 agrees at 7 bases. There are 16 residues in the CDR3. Trimming removed 1 base from V and 0 bases from J; junction bases left unmatched: 6. Germline V gene sequence: CDR1 LGHNA, CDR2 YNFKEQ. As DNA, the CDR3 is TGTGCCAGCAGCCAAGCTACCGGGACTAACTCCTACGAGCAGTACTTC. Translation: CASSQATGTNSYEQYF.

This clonotype has just a few counts. CDR3: CSARTRRLTEAFF. Written as DNA, the CDR3 is TGCAGTGCTCGCACAAGACGTCTCACTGAAGCTTTCTTT. This chain uses TRBV20-1 with TRBJ1-1; D gene ambiguous. The V end lost 5 bases, the J end lost 4 bases, and 14 bases lay between the germline ends. The length of the CDR3 is 13 residues. From germline, CDR1 is DFQATT and CDR2 SNEGSKA (reference sequence).

This clonotype occurred many times. This chain joins TRBV11-2 and TRBJ1-5; D is possibly TRBD1 (6 bases). Trimming pared 4 bases from V and 4 bases from J, leaving 8 bases between. Looked up from germline, CDR1 is SGHAT and CDR2 is FQNNGV. This CDR3 contains 13 residues. CDR3: CASSWTENQPQHF. CDR3 DNA: TGTGCCAGCAGCTGGACAGAGAATCAGCCCCAGCATTTT.